The 17 T cell receptor beta chains below all came from one sample that was sequenced in a study of T cells after yellow fever vaccination (dated by TCRdb to about 2019). The intended sense of this specimen's treatment or condition label: live attenuated yellow fever vaccine strain. The library was generated by 5' RACE. Sequencer: Illumina HiSeq 2500. TCRdb reprocessed the public reads (quality trimming at Q25 with fastp, clone calling with MiXCR) and kept in-frame beta chains. Entries that share a CDR3 protein sequence are merged under the most common genes and DNA. This sample comprises 450,000 to 650,000 distinct CDR3 sequences, approximately 12% of them detected only once. The leading ten clones occupy over 13% of the sample. The sample in question was PBMCs, obtained on the day of the yellow fever booster vaccination. The receptors were sampled from a man younger than 40 who received the YFV17D yellow fever vaccine.

The chain uses TRBV5-1 and TRBJ2-7; TRBD2 matches 9 bases. The CDR3 consists of 14 residues. CDR1 is SGHRS, CDR2 YFSETQ, per germline. The trim removed 3 bases at V and 5 bases at J, leaving 6 bases unmatched. CDR3 in DNA: TGCGCCAGCAGCTCCGGGACTAGCAGCCACGAGCAGTACTTC. It encodes CASSSGTSSHEQYF.

This clonotype has only a few counts. The CDR3, as DNA: TGTGCCAGCAGCTTAGAAGGTCTCATGAACACTGAAGCTTTCTTT. Encoded protein: CASSLEGLMNTEAFF. The J gene is TRBJ1-1, the V gene TRBV7-9, with D unresolved. The V gene's germline CDR1 is SEHNR and CDR2 FQNEAQ (reference sequence). CDR3 length: 15 residues. The V end was cut by 1 base, the J end by 0 bases, with 9 bases between. Full variable domain (rest looked up from reference TRBV7-9 and TRBJ1-1): DTGVSQNPRHKITKRGQNVTFRCDPISEHNRLYWYRQTLGQGPEFLTYFQNEAQLEKSRLLSDRFSAERPKGSFSTLEIQRTEQGDSAMYLCASSLEGLMNTEAFFGQGTRLTVV.

V is TRBV14 and J is TRBJ2-7; no definite D call. The germline V gene encodes CDR1 SGHDN and CDR2 FVKESK. The CDR3 has 11 amino acids. The V end was cut by 2 bases, the J end by 6 bases, with 5 bases between. The CDR3: CASSQYSEQYF. The CDR3 region has the DNA TGTGCCAGCAGCCAATATAGCGAGCAGTACTTC.

This rearrangement joins TRBV6-1 to TRBJ2-1; the D gene could be TRBD1 or TRBD2 (6 bases each). Germline V gives CDR1 MNHNS, CDR2 SASEGT. The V and J ends lost 8 bases and 15 bases respectively, with 29 bases between them. This CDR3 has 15 residues. The CDR3 sequence is CASHPRGAGEPHVFF. The CDR3 region has the DNA TGTGCCAGCCATCCGAGGGGGGCCGGAGAGCCACATGTGTTCTTC.

The V gene is TRBV24-1, the J gene TRBJ2-7; 7 bases are a match to TRBD2. V was clipped by 4 bases and J by 5 bases; unmatched bases: 7. Germline CDR1 KGHDR, CDR2 SFDVKD. The CDR3 loop spans 14 amino acids. As DNA, the CDR3 is TGTGCCACCAGTGAGGCCGCGGGGGTCGACGAGCAGTACTTC. Its translation: CATSEAAGVDEQYF.

In its sample, this clonotype was seen a few times. V usage is TRBV15 and J usage is TRBJ2-7; 9 nucleotides line up with TRBD1. Trimming removed 0 bases from V and 1 base from J; junction bases left unmatched: 7. The CDR3 consists of 17 residues. Germline V gene sequence: CDR1 LNHNV, CDR2 YYDKDF (reference sequence). The CDR3 DNA reads as TGTGCCACCAGCAGAGAAAAAAACAGGGGGCGATCCTACGAGCAGTACTTC. It translates to CATSREKNRGRSYEQYF.

There are a few counts of this clonotype. The chain employs TRBV7-8 and TRBJ1-5; no clear D gene. Trimming shortened V by 5 bases and J by 5 bases, and 10 bases separated the two germline ends. The CDR3 loop spans 13 amino acids. Per the germline V gene, CDR1 is SGHVS and CDR2 is FQNEAQ. CDR3 DNA: TGTGCCAGCAGCCCACGGTGGGATCAGCCCCAGCATTTT. Encoded protein: CASSPRWDQPQHF.

This chain connects TRBV4-2 to TRBJ2-7; 8 nucleotides agree with TRBD2. The V gene's germline CDR1 is LGHNA and CDR2 YNFKEQ. This CDR3 spans 15 amino acids. Unmatched junction bases numbered 6, after V lost 1 base and J lost 4 bases. Here the CDR3 reads CASSQGSGTRYEQYF. The CDR3 nucleotides read TGTGCCAGCAGCCAAGGTAGCGGGACAAGGTACGAGCAGTACTTC.

This sequence joins TRBV7-9 and TRBJ2-4; 9 bases map to TRBD1. Trimming took 4 bases from V and 0 from J; bases not matched to a gene: 7. Per germline, CDR1 SEHNR and CDR2 FQNEAQ (reference sequence). The CDR3 sequence is 17 residues long. CDR3 nucleotide sequence: TGTGCCAGCAGCTCGGGGGGACAGGGTGGAGCCAAAAACATTCAGTACTTC. Protein: CASSSGGQGGAKNIQYF.

V and J are TRBV7-2 and TRBJ2-7; D possibly corresponds to TRBD2 (5 bases). Trimming removed 7 bases at V and 2 bases at J, with 18 bases between. CDR3 length: 15 amino acids. The germline V gene has CDR1 SGHTA and CDR2 FQGNSA. The CDR3 protein is CASTDRVGGTYEQYF. The CDR3 DNA reads TGTGCCAGCACCGACCGGGTAGGAGGCACCTACGAGCAGTACTTC. The whole variable domain, filled in from reference TRBV7-2 and TRBJ2-7, reads GAGVSQSPSNKVTEKGKDVELRCDPISGHTALYWYRQSLGQGLEFLIYFQGNSAPDKSGLPSDRFSAERTGGSVSTLTIQRTQQEDSAVYLCASTDRVGGTYEQYFGPGTRLTVT.

This clonotype occurred a few times. CDR3 bases: TGCGCCAGCAGTGAAGACACCCAGGTTGGAAACACCATATATTTT. Amino acid sequence: CASSEDTQVGNTIYF. The V call is TRBV10-1, the J call TRBJ1-3; no reliable D call. Trimming cost V 3 bases and J 3 bases, with 12 bases left between them. CDR1 and CDR2 from the germline V gene are WNHNN and SYGVQD (reference sequence). This CDR3 has 15 amino acids.

This clonotype was counted many times. This sequence joins TRBV7-3 and TRBJ2-1; a possible D gene is TRBD2 (6 bases). Germline lookup yields CDR1 SGHTA and CDR2 FQGTGA. The length of the CDR3 is 15 residues. The V end was cut by 8 bases, the J end by 0 bases, with 14 bases between. The CDR3 loop is CASSPSRDSYNEQFF. The CDR3 DNA follows: TGTGCCAGCTCACCTTCGCGGGACTCCTACAATGAGCAGTTCTTC.

This clonotype was detected many times. At one of its ends the junction is not consistent with the germline gene, which may arise from a read error. The rearrangement uses TRBV7-2 and TRBJ2-7, with D perhaps matching TRBD1 or TRBD2 (5 bases each). Germline values: CDR1 SGHTA, CDR2 FQGNSA. This CDR3 spans 14 amino acids. In nucleotides, the CDR3 is TGCGCCAGCAGCTTGGTTGGGACCTCCTACGAGCAGTACTTC. It translates to CASSLVGTSYEQYF.

This clonotype was found many times. The chain combines TRBV9 with TRBJ2-2; D is unclear. Germline-derived CDR1 and CDR2 are SGDLS and YYNGEE. There are 14 residues in the CDR3. V lost 4 bases, J lost 3 bases, and 10 bases lay in between. CDR3 loop: CASSPPEDTGELFF. CDR3 DNA: TGTGCCAGCAGCCCCCCCGAGGACACCGGGGAGCTGTTTTTT.

The table lists this clonotype with a few counts. The V and J genes are TRBV5-1 and TRBJ1-2; 7 bases fit TRBD1. V shed 2 bases and J 8 bases; nucleotides not matched to a gene: 12. The germline CDR1 and CDR2 sequences are SGHRS and YFSETQ. The CDR3 spans 15 residues. The CDR3 coding sequence is TGCGCCAGCAGCTTTTCGACAGGGACCGCAGGCGGCTACACCTTC. The encoded protein is CASSFSTGTAGGYTF.

This sequence joins TRBV7-8 and TRBJ1-4; D uncertain. CDR1 and CDR2 (germline): SGHVS, FQNEAQ. V lost 1 base to trimming and J lost 7 bases, with 13 bases between them. CDR3 size: 15 residues. CDR3 nucleotide sequence: TGTGCCAGCAGCTTAGGTACTCCCGACGGTGAAAAACTGTTTTTT. Encoded protein: CASSLGTPDGEKLFF.

This clonotype was counted only a few times. This chain links TRBV3-1 with TRBJ1-6; D gene unclear. The V end lost 0 bases, the J end lost 7 bases, and 10 bases lay between the germline ends. Germline CDR1 reads LGHDT; CDR2 reads YNNKEL (reference sequence). CDR3 size: 15 residues. CDR3 sequence reads: CASSQESYLNSPLHF. The CDR3 region has the DNA TGTGCCAGCAGCCAAGAGAGTTACCTAAATTCACCCCTCCACTTT.